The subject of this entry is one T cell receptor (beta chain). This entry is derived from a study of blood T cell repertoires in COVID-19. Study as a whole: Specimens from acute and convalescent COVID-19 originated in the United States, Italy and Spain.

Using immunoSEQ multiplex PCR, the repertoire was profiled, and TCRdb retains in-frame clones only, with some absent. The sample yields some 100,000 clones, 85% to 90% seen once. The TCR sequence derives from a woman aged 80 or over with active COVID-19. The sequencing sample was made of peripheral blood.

The DNA for the CDR3 is TGTGCCAGCAGTTCACATTCGGGATACAATGAGCAGTTCTTC. It specifies CASSSHSGYNEQFF. The chain has TRBV28 and TRBJ2-1; tentatively, D is TRBD2 (5 bases). The germline V gene has CDR1 MDHEN and CDR2 SYDVKM. V lost 4 bases and J 4 bases, leaving 11 bases between the germline ends. This CDR3 comprises 14 residues. The whole variable domain, filled in from reference TRBV28 and TRBJ2-1, reads DVKVTQSSRYLVKRTGEKVFLECVQDMDHENMFWYRQDPGLGLRLIYFSYDVKMKEKGDIPEGYSVSREKKERFSLILESASTNQTSMYLCASSSHSGYNEQFFGPGTRLTVL.